What follows are 2 T cell receptor beta chains derived from one specimen sequenced in a study of T cells after yellow fever vaccination. TCRdb fed the 5' RACE reads into MiXCR, producing one record per CDR3 protein. The table has about 310,000 distinct CDR3 sequences, about 3.5% seen once. The sequencing here drew on PBMCs, taken on the day of the yellow fever booster vaccination. Receptors were obtained from a man aged 18-30 years who received the YFV17D yellow fever vaccine.

This chain joins TRBV20-1 and TRBJ1-2, with TRBD1 as a possible D gene (5 bases). The CDR3 runs to 15 residues. In germline, CDR1 is DFQATT, CDR2 SNEGSKA (reference sequence). V was trimmed by 3 bases and J by 1 base, leaving 15 bases between them. This CDR3 reads CSASPPDIFNYGYTF. The CDR3 DNA reads TGCAGTGCTAGCCCGCCGGACATTTTTAACTATGGCTACACCTTC.

The chain joins TRBV18 to TRBJ2-1; D is unclear. This CDR3 has 16 residues. Trimming took off 2 bases at V and 0 bases at J, with 11 bases between the two ends. Germline V lookup: CDR1 KGHSH, CDR2 LQKENI. The CDR3 loop is CASSPSNPSSYNEQFF. CDR3 sequence (DNA): TGTGCCAGCTCACCATCTAACCCTAGCTCCTACAATGAGCAGTTCTTC.